This TCR beta chain stems from a study of shared clonotypes between healthy human individuals. Turning to the study itself: CD4 naive cells filled three plates per donor, CD4 memory three, CD8 naive two and CD8 memory one.

Points from the study as a whole: Genetic and exposure-history diversity was limited by the small donor number.

The data were produced by immunoSEQ multiplex PCR, yet TCRdb's version contains in-frame clones alone and is incomplete. This sample has over 400,000 clones, with 90% to 96% found just once. Germline CDR1 is MDHEN and CDR2 is SYDVKM. There are 14 residues in the CDR3. Trimming removed 3 bases from V and 2 bases from J, with 8 bases in between. On this clone: Antigen specificity is unknown. This specimen includes other DNA sequences encoding the same CDR3.

The donor cohort consisted entirely of Caucasian adults residing in Nashville, Tennessee. The sequence was collected from a woman aged 25 to 39 in good health. Specimen: naive CD4+ T cells sorted from blood. The sample's subset: CD45RA+ positively selected. The chain combines TRBV28 with TRBJ1-3; D is perhaps TRBD1 (5 bases). The CDR3 loop reads CASSFGGTGNTIYF. The CDR3 DNA reads TGTGCCAGCAGTTTCGGGGGAACTGGAAACACCATATATTTT. The complete variable domain, with remaining parts taken from reference TRBV28 and TRBJ1-3, reads DVKVTQSSRYLVKRTGEKVFLECVQDMDHENMFWYRQDPGLGLRLIYFSYDVKMKEKGDIPEGYSVSREKKERFSLILESASTNQTSMYLCASSFGGTGNTIYFGEGSWLTVV.